Listed below are T cell receptor beta chains from one sample, sequenced in a study of blood T cell repertoires in COVID-19. The data were produced by immunoSEQ multiplex PCR, yet TCRdb's version contains in-frame clones alone and is incomplete. The sample records around 260,000 clones, roughly 88% being singletons. Source material: peripheral blood. Every receptor here comes from a human donor in a cohort sampled during active COVID-19. Each CDR3 is given with its conserved first and last residue. D genes are given only for firm matches. Not every row has a clone size; where given, it reads once, few, many or a size class.

V gene,CDR3 length,J gene,D gene,clone size,CDR3 protein,CDR3 DNA
TRBV30,13,TRBJ1-3,NA,NA,CAWTVNSGNTIYF,TGTGCCTGGACAGTTAACTCTGGAAACACCATATATTTT
TRBV29-1,15,TRBJ2-5,NA,NA,CSVEGGRGGEETQYF,TGCAGCGTTGAAGGTGGTCGGGGTGGAGAAGAGACCCAGTACTTC
TRBV4-3,14,TRBJ2-7,TRBD1,NA,CASSPGTGGYEQYF,TGCGCCAGTTCCCCTGGGACAGGGGGCTACGAGCAGTACTTC
TRBV7-2,16,TRBJ2-7,TRBD2,NA,CASSSSLSGSSYEQYF,TGTGCCAGCAGCTCATCCCTTAGCGGGAGTTCCTACGAGCAGTACTTC
TRBV7-9,14,TRBJ1-1,TRBD1,NA,CASSPLGGHTEAFF,TGTGCCAGCAGCCCTTTAGGGGGCCACACTGAAGCTTTCTTT
TRBV4-3,17,TRBJ2-6,TRBD1,NA,CASSQGTGHSGANVLTF,TGCGCCAGCAGCCAGGGGACAGGCCACTCTGGGGCCAACGTCCTGACTTTC
TRBV6-2/TRBV6-3,12,TRBJ2-7,NA,NA,CASSIISYEQYF,TGTGCCAGCAGTATCATCTCCTACGAGCAGTACTTC
TRBV5-6,18,TRBJ2-5,NA,NA,CASRPFGFGRGEAETQYF,TGTGCCAGCAGACCCTTTGGTTTCGGCAGGGGGGAGGCAGAGACCCAGTACTTC
TRBV4-3,20,TRBJ2-6,NA,NA,CASSQDIVPDSHSGANVLTF,TGCGCCAGCAGCCAAGATATTGTACCGGACAGCCACTCTGGGGCCAACGTCCTGACTTTC
TRBV3-1/TRBV3-2,13,TRBJ2-7,NA,once,CASSQDARGARYF,TGTGCCAGCAGCCAAGACGCCAGGGGAGCGCGGTACTTC
TRBV10-2,14,TRBJ2-1,NA,NA,CASSESDGDNEQFF,TGCGCCAGCAGTGAGTCCGACGGAGACAATGAGCAGTTCTTC
TRBV24-1,16,TRBJ1-5,NA,NA,CATSAGLDTSNQPQHF,TGTGCCACCAGTGCCGGTCTCGACACTAGCAATCAGCCCCAGCATTTT
TRBV4-1,14,TRBJ1-2,TRBD1,NA,CASSQGTGENGYTF,TGCGCCAGCAGCCAAGGGACAGGAGAAAATGGCTACACCTTC
TRBV28,15,TRBJ2-7,TRBD2,once,CASSFQRGSSYEQYF,TGTGCCAGCAGTTTCCAGCGGGGGAGCTCCTACGAGCAGTACTTC
TRBV3-1/TRBV3-2,14,TRBJ1-1,NA,NA,CASSPLGGVTEAFF,TGTGCCAGCAGCCCCCTCGGCGGGGTCACTGAAGCTTTCTTT
TRBV5-1,15,TRBJ2-7,TRBD1,NA,CASSSGDRGVYEQYF,TGCGCCAGCAGCTCGGGGGACAGGGGTGTCTACGAGCAGTACTTC
TRBV7-2,16,TRBJ2-7,NA,NA,CASSLNLVRSVYEQYF,TGTGCCAGCAGCTTAAACCTAGTAAGGTCTGTCTACGAGCAGTACTTC
TRBV28,15,TRBJ2-2,TRBD2,NA,CASSTSGRDPGELFF,TGTGCCAGCAGTACCAGCGGGAGGGACCCCGGGGAGCTGTTTTTT
TRBV5-4,16,TRBJ1-1,NA,NA,CASSSPPPGLDTEAFF,TGTGCCAGCAGCTCCCCTCCCCCCGGGTTGGACACTGAAGCTTTCTTT
TRBV5-1,15,TRBJ1-2,TRBD1,NA,CASSLGRGLTYGYTF,TGCGCCAGCAGCTTAGGCAGGGGGCTTACCTATGGCTACACCTTC
TRBV12-3/TRBV12-4,13,TRBJ2-7,NA,NA,CASSFLETGEQYF,TGTGCCAGCAGTTTTTTAGAAACAGGGGAGCAGTACTTC
TRBV14,14,TRBJ2-1,TRBD1,NA,CASSQGDSLNEQFF,TGTGCCAGCAGCCAAGGGGACAGCCTCAATGAGCAGTTCTTC
TRBV28,17,TRBJ1-3,TRBD1,NA,CASSFWRGPSSGNTIYF,TGTGCCAGCAGTTTTTGGAGGGGGCCGAGCTCTGGAAACACCATATATTTT
TRBV6-5,16,TRBJ2-7,TRBD1,NA,CASSYSITGGAYEQYF,TGTGCCAGCAGTTACTCCATAACAGGGGGCGCCTACGAGCAGTACTTC
TRBV9,13,TRBJ2-7,TRBD1,NA,CASSGDRAAEQYF,TGTGCCAGCAGCGGGGACAGGGCGGCCGAGCAGTACTTC
TRBV6-2/TRBV6-3,16,TRBJ1-1,TRBD1,once,CASSYTTGTDNTEAFF,TGTGCCAGCAGTTACACAACTGGGACAGACAACACTGAAGCTTTCTTT
TRBV12-3/TRBV12-4,12,TRBJ2-7,NA,once,CASSLTRNEQYF,TGTGCCAGCAGTTTAACGAGGAACGAGCAGTACTTC
TRBV6-4,13,TRBJ2-1,NA,NA,CASKRGANNEQFF,TGTGCCAGCAAAAGAGGCGCAAACAATGAGCAGTTCTTC
TRBV11-2,17,TRBJ1-2,TRBD1,NA,CASSPGARGPLAYGYTF,TGTGCCAGCAGCCCGGGGGCCAGGGGGCCTCTAGCCTATGGCTACACCTTC
TRBV18,14,TRBJ2-7,NA,once,CASSPDRSQYRQYF,TGTGCCAGCTCCCCCGACAGGTCCCAGTACCGGCAGTACTTC
TRBV6-2/TRBV6-3,12,TRBJ2-3,NA,NA,CASSPVSYTQYF,TGTGCCAGCAGTCCCGTCTCGTATACGCAGTATTTT
TRBV18,15,TRBJ2-7,NA,NA,CASSHSKTVMDEQYF,TGTGCCAGCTCACATTCTAAGACAGTCATGGACGAGCAGTACTTC
TRBV5-6,17,TRBJ2-7,TRBD2,NA,CASSLLPWGGSSYEQYF,TGTGCCAGCAGCTTGCTCCCGTGGGGGGGTTCAAGCTACGAGCAGTACTTC
TRBV6-5,14,TRBJ2-1,NA,NA,CASSYEASVNEQFF,TGTGCCAGCAGTTACGAAGCTAGCGTCAATGAGCAGTTCTTC
TRBV30,13,TRBJ2-6,NA,once,CAWRTPGANVLTF,TGTGCCTGGAGGACTCCTGGGGCCAACGTCCTGACTTTC
TRBV7-3,15,TRBJ2-2,TRBD2,NA,CASSRTSGYTGELFF,TGTGCCAGCAGCCGGACTAGCGGTTACACCGGGGAGCTGTTTTTT
TRBV21-1,16,TRBJ1-3,NA,NA,CASRGHTSLSGNTIYF,TGTGCCAGCAGAGGACACACAAGCCTATCTGGAAACACCATATATTTT
TRBV3-1/TRBV3-2,19,TRBJ2-3,TRBD1,NA,CASSPRGLVGTGGTDTQYF,TGTGCCAGCAGCCCCCGAGGATTGGTAGGGACAGGGGGCACAGATACGCAGTATTTT
TRBV4-3,13,TRBJ2-7,NA,once,CASGLSGSYEQYF,TGCGCCAGCGGTTTGAGCGGGTCTTACGAGCAGTACTTC
TRBV19,11,TRBJ1-1,NA,NA,CATKGGAEAFF,TGTGCCACCAAGGGGGGGGCTGAAGCTTTCTTT
TRBV5-4,16,TRBJ2-7,TRBD1,NA,CASSSRDRALSYEQYF,TGTGCCAGCAGCTCCCGGGACAGGGCCCTCTCCTACGAGCAGTACTTC
TRBV4-1,16,TRBJ2-7,NA,NA,CASSQGISGKPYEQYF,TGCGCCAGCAGCCAAGGGATATCGGGGAAGCCCTACGAGCAGTACTTC
TRBV6-5,15,TRBJ1-2,TRBD1,NA,CASRGAGTAEGGYTF,TGTGCCAGCAGAGGAGCCGGGACAGCGGAAGGTGGCTACACCTTC
TRBV10-3,15,TRBJ1-2,TRBD1,once,CAISEGTGEDYGYTF,TGTGCCATCAGTGAGGGGACAGGGGAGGACTATGGCTACACCTTC
TRBV4-1,13,TRBJ1-6,NA,few,CASSQDLNSPLHF,TGCGCCAGCAGCCAAGACCTAAATTCACCCCTCCACTTT
TRBV3-1/TRBV3-2,18,TRBJ2-5,TRBD2,NA,CASSQDPLAGVYQETQYF,TGTGCCAGCAGCCAAGATCCGCTAGCGGGGGTGTACCAAGAGACCCAGTACTTC
TRBV6-5,14,TRBJ1-3,NA,NA,CASSSQVSGNTIYF,TGTGCCAGCAGTTCACAGGTCTCTGGAAACACCATATATTTT
TRBV5-6,14,TRBJ1-1,TRBD1,NA,CASSSRTGRVEAFF,TGTGCCAGCAGTTCCCGGACAGGGAGGGTTGAAGCTTTCTTT
TRBV6-5,15,TRBJ1-5,NA,NA,CASSLGATSNQPQHF,TGTGCCAGCAGTTTAGGGGCGACGAGCAATCAGCCCCAGCATTTT
TRBV30,12,TRBJ1-2,TRBD1,NA,CAWGAGQGRYTF,TGTGCCTGGGGAGCAGGACAGGGACGGTACACCTTC
TRBV19,13,TRBJ1-2,NA,NA,CASSIEERVGYTF,TGTGCCAGTAGTATCGAGGAGCGGGTAGGCTACACCTTC
TRBV28,13,TRBJ1-2,TRBD1,few,CASRVQGVHGYTF,TGTGCCAGCAGAGTACAGGGGGTTCATGGCTACACCTTC
TRBV7-8,19,TRBJ2-1,TRBD2,NA,CASSFPGFFGREGEMEQFF,TGTGCCAGCAGCTTCCCGGGTTTTTTTGGGCGGGAGGGGGAGATGGAGCAGTTCTTC
TRBV6-5,12,TRBJ1-5,TRBD1,NA,CASRGQHEPQHF,TGTGCCAGCAGGGGACAGCACGAACCCCAGCATTTT
TRBV11-3,16,TRBJ2-2,NA,NA,CASSFRGPVNTGELFF,TGTGCCAGCAGCTTTCGAGGGCCAGTGAACACCGGGGAGCTGTTTTTT
TRBV7-9,13,TRBJ2-7,TRBD1,NA,CASMLGTGDEQYF,TGTGCCAGCATGCTCGGGACAGGGGACGAGCAGTACTTC
TRBV7-2,13,TRBJ2-6,NA,few,CASSSYGTNVLTF,TGTGCCAGCAGCTCCTATGGTACCAACGTCCTGACTTTC
TRBV19,15,TRBJ1-1,NA,NA,CASSSGPPMNTEAFF,TGTGCCAGTAGTAGCGGGCCCCCCATGAACACTGAAGCTTTCTTT